This TCR beta chain was retrieved from a study of T cell responses to AZD1222 COVID-19 vaccine. The V gene end was trimmed by 9 bases and the J gene end by 5 bases; junction bases not matched to a gene: 13. Germline lookup yields CDR1 KGHSH and CDR2 LQKENI. CDR3 size: 14 residues. Study-wide findings and caveats: Spike-wide coverage was observed for vaccine-associated CD4 TCRs, with dominant responses at 160-218 and 743-854. The peak T cell response came first, and repertoires were sampled only after it.

Repertoires were generated with immunoSEQ multiplex PCR, while TCRdb's copy carries only in-frame clones and drops some. The data hold just over 150,000 clones, with approximately 86% observed a single time. Remarks on this clone: The antigen is not known.

The source of this sequence is an adult who had recovered from COVID-19. J is TRBJ2-7 and V is TRBV18; the match to TRBD2 covers 7 bases. Sequencing used peripheral blood, obtained after recovery from COVID-19. The CDR3 sequence is CASLPGTKINEQYF. In DNA form, the CDR3 reads TGTGCCAGTCTGCCCGGGACTAAGATCAACGAGCAGTACTTC.